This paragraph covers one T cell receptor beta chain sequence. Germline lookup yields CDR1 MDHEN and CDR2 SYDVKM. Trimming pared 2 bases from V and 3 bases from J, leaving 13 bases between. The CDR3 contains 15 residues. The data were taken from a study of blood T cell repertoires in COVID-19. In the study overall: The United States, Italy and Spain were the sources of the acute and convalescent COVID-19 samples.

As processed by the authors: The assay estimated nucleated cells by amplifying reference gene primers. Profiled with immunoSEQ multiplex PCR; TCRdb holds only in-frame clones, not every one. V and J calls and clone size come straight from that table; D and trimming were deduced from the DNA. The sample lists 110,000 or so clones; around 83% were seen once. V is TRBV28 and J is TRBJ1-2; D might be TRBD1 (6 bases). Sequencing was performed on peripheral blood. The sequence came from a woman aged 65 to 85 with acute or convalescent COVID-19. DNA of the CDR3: TGTGCCAGCAGTTTACCCGGACAGAGCCACTATGGCTACACCTTC. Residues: CASSLPGQSHYGYTF.